This T cell receptor beta chain was obtained from a study of blood T cell repertoires in COVID-19. Trimming cost V 3 bases and J 3 bases; bases outside gene matches: 9. Germline CDR1 and CDR2: SNHLY and FYNNEI. The CDR3 sequence is 16 residues long. The table came from immunoSEQ multiplex PCR; TCRdb's copy has only in-frame clones and leaves some out. This sample has 200,000 to 250,000 clones, with 70% to 90% found just once. V is TRBV2 and J is TRBJ1-2; 8 bases are a match to TRBD1. This TCR was recovered from a man between 50 and 59 years old who had been exposed to COVID-19. What was sequenced was PBMCs or T cells enriched from blood (not recorded which). The CDR3 sequence is CASSDLTGEWDYGYTF. In DNA form, the CDR3 reads TGTGCCAGCAGTGATTTGACAGGGGAGTGGGACTATGGCTACACCTTC.